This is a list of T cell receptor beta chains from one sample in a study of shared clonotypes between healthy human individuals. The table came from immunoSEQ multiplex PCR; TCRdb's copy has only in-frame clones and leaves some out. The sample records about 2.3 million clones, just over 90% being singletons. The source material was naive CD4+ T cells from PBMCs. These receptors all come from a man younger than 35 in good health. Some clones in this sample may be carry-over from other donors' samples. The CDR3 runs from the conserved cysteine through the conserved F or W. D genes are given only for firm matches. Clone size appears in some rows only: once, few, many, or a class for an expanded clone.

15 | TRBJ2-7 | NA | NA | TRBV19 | CASSLIWDTRYEQYF | TGTGCCAGTAGTCTTATTTGGGACACCCGATACGAGCAGTACTTC
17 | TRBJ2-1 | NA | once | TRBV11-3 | CASSLGRGARRYDEQFF | TGTGCCAGCAGCTTAGGAAGGGGGGCCCGTAGGTATGATGAGCAGTTCTTC
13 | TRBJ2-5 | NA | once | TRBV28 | CASSLPVGETQYF | TGTGCCAGCAGTCTTCCGGTGGGGGAGACCCAGTACTTC
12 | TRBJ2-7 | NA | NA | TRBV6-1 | CASRGDSYEQYF | TGTGCCAGCAGGGGGGACTCCTACGAGCAGTACTTC
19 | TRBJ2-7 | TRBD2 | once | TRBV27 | CASSSRGTSGIGSHYEQYF | TGTGCCAGCAGTTCAAGGGGGACTAGCGGGATAGGTTCTCATTACGAGCAGTACTTC
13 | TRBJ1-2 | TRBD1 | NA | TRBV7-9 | CASSLQGATGYTF | TGTGCCAGCAGCTTACAGGGGGCGACCGGCTACACCTTC
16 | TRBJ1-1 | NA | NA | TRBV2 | CASSEALARVALRAFF | TGTGCCAGCAGTGAAGCGCTTGCCAGGGTGGCGCTTCGGGCTTTCTTT
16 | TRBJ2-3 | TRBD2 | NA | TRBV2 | CASSELAGGLRGTQYF | TGTGCCAGCAGCGAACTAGCGGGAGGCCTACGGGGTACGCAGTATTTT
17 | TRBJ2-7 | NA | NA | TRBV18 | CASSPPNRAVGESEQYF | TGTGCCAGCTCACCACCGAATAGGGCCGTGGGAGAGTCTGAGCAGTACTTC
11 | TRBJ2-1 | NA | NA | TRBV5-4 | CASSVGREQFF | TGTGCCAGCAGTGTCGGCCGGGAGCAGTTCTTC
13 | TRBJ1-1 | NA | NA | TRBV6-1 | CASNEGVNTEAFF | TGTGCCAGCAACGAGGGAGTGAACACTGAAGCTTTCTTT
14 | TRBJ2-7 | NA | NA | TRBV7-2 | CASRPETGSYEQYF | TGTGCCAGCAGACCGGAGACGGGGTCCTACGAGCAGTACTTC
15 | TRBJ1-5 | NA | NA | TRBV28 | CASSLPRTANQPQHF | TGTGCCAGCAGTTTACCACGGACCGCTAATCAGCCCCAGCATTTT
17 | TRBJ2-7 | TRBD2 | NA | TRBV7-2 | CASSPQGGAGGLYEQYF | TGTGCCAGCAGCCCCCAAGGTGGGGCGGGAGGGTTATACGAGCAGTACTTC
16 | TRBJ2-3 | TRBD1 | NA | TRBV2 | CATKKTGSANTDTQYF | TGTGCCACCAAAAAGACAGGGAGCGCCAACACAGATACGCAGTATTTT
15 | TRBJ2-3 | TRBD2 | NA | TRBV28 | CASRVGGEGGDTQYF | TGTGCCAGCAGGGTCGGAGGGGAGGGAGGTGATACGCAGTATTTT
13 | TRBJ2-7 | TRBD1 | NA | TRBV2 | CASSVGTESEQYF | TGTGCCAGCAGTGTCGGGACAGAAAGCGAGCAGTACTTC
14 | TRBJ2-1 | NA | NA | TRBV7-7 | CASSLASADNEQFF | TGTGCCAGCAGCTTAGCTAGCGCCGACAATGAGCAGTTCTTC
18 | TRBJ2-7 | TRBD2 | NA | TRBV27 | CASSKSGGRRGTRYEQYF | TGTGCCAGCAGTAAGTCCGGCGGGAGGAGGGGAACCCGTTACGAGCAGTACTTC
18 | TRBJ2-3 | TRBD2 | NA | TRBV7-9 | CASSSGLAGDQSTDTQYF | TGTGCCAGCAGCTCCGGACTAGCGGGGGACCAAAGCACAGATACGCAGTATTTT
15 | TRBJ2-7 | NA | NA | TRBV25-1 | CASSIRGTSGYEQYF | TGTGCCAGCAGCATCAGGGGGACTAGTGGGTACGAGCAGTACTTC
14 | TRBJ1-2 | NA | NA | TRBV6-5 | CASSYSGKGSGYTF | TGTGCCAGCAGTTACTCTGGAAAGGGTAGCGGCTACACCTTC
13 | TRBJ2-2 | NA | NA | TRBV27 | CASSLSIVGELFF | TGTGCCAGCAGTTTATCGATAGTCGGGGAGCTGTTTTTT
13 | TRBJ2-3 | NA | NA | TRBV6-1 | CASSELGTDTQYF | TGTGCCAGCAGTGAACTAGGCACAGATACGCAGTATTTT
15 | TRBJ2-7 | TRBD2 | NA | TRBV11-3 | CASSQRSGAEGEQYF | TGTGCCAGCAGCCAAAGAAGCGGGGCGGAGGGAGAGCAGTACTTC
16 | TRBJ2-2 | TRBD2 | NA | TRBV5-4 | CASSSGATSATGELFF | TGTGCCAGCAGCTCTGGGGCGACTAGCGCCACCGGGGAGCTGTTTTTT
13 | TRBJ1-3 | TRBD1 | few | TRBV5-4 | CASSTGTVSTIYF | TGTGCCAGCAGCACGGGGACAGTAAGCACCATATATTTT
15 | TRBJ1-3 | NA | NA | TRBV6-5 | CASSYSLGVGNTIYF | TGTGCCAGCAGTTACTCGTTGGGGGTTGGAAACACCATATATTTT
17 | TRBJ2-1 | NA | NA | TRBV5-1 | CASSLDGSGALINEQFF | TGCGCCAGCAGCTTGGACGGATCGGGGGCGCTGATCAATGAGCAGTTCTTC
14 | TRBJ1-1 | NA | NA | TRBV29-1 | CSVVSIAGNTEAFF | TGCAGCGTGGTATCCATTGCGGGAAACACTGAAGCTTTCTTT
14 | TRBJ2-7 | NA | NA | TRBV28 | CASRETLAAYEQYF | TGTGCCAGCAGGGAGACCTTAGCGGCCTACGAGCAGTACTTC
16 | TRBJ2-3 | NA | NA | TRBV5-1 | CASSLVGLHSTDTQYF | TGCGCCAGCAGCTTGGTCGGGCTACATAGCACAGATACGCAGTATTTT